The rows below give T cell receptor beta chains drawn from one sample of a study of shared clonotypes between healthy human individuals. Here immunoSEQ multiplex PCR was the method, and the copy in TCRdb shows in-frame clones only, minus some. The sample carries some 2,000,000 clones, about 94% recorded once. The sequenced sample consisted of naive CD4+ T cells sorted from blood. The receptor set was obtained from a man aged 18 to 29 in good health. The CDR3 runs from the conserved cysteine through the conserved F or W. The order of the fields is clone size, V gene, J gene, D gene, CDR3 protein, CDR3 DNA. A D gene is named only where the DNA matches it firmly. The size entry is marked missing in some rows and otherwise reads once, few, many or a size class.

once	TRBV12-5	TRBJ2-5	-	CTSGLSRRQVDGETQYF	TGTACTAGTGGTTTGTCCCGCCGACAGGTCGATGGGGAGACCCAGTACTTC
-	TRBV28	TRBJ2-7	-	CASSFPQDSYEQYF	TGTGCCAGCAGTTTCCCCCAGGACTCCTACGAGCAGTACTTC
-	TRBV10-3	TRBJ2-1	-	CAISVGGGGNEQFF	TGTGCCATCAGTGTTGGGGGCGGGGGCAATGAGCAGTTCTTC
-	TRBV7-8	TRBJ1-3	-	CASSPQGPGNTIYF	TGTGCCAGCAGCCCACAGGGACCCGGAAACACCATATATTTT
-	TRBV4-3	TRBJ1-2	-	CASSQESQKVPNYYGYTF	TGCGCCAGCAGCCAAGAAAGCCAGAAGGTCCCGAACTACTATGGCTACACCTTC
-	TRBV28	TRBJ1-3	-	CASSLTGIPGNTIYF	TGTGCCAGCAGTTTGACAGGAATTCCTGGAAACACCATATATTTT
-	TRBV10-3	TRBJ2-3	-	CAISDRGATFTDTQYF	TGTGCCATCAGTGACAGGGGCGCCACCTTCACAGATACGCAGTATTTT
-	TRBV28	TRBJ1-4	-	CASSPPGRNEKLFF	TGTGCCAGCAGCCCCCCAGGGCGGAATGAAAAACTGTTTTTT
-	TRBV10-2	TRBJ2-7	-	CASSPNLGWVRKPYEQYF	TGCGCCAGCAGTCCCAACCTTGGGTGGGTGCGAAAACCCTACGAGCAGTACTTC
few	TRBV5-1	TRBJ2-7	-	CASSLPSGEQYF	TGCGCCAGCAGCTTGCCCTCAGGCGAGCAGTACTTC
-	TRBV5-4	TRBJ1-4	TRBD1	CASSLVGQGALGEKLFF	TGTGCCAGCAGCTTGGTGGGACAGGGGGCCCTGGGTGAAAAACTGTTTTTT
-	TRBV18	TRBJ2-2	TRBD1	CASSPTGGSGELFF	TGTGCCAGCTCACCAACAGGGGGCTCCGGGGAGCTGTTTTTT
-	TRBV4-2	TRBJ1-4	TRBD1	CASSPLTGGYEKLFF	TGTGCCAGCAGCCCCTTGACAGGGGGATATGAAAAACTGTTTTTT
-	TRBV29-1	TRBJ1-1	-	CSVGRILNTEAFF	TGCAGCGTTGGCAGGATCCTGAACACTGAAGCTTTCTTT
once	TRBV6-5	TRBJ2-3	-	CASRTASTDTQYF	TGTGCCAGCAGGACTGCTAGCACAGATACGCAGTATTTT
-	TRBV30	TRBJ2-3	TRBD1	CAWSPGGTDTQYF	TGTGCCTGGAGTCCAGGGGGTACAGATACGCAGTATTTT
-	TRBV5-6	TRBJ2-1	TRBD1	CASSLVRGQVYNEQFF	TGTGCCAGCAGCTTGGTTAGGGGGCAGGTCTACAATGAGCAGTTCTTC
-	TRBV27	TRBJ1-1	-	CASSFYMNTEAFF	TGTGCCAGCAGTTTCTATATGAACACTGAAGCTTTCTTT
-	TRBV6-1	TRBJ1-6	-	CASSERRDMPSPLHF	TGTGCCAGCAGCGAACGCCGGGACATGCCTTCACCCCTCCACTTT
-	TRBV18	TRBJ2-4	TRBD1	CASSPPDRGHIQYF	TGTGCCAGCTCACCACCGGACAGGGGACACATTCAGTACTTC
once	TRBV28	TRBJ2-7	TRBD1	CASSPRQGPVHEQYF	TGTGCCAGCAGCCCAAGACAGGGGCCCGTCCACGAGCAGTACTTC
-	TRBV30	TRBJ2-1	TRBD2	CAWESTSGRGYNEQFF	TGTGCCTGGGAAAGCACTAGCGGGAGGGGCTACAATGAGCAGTTCTTC
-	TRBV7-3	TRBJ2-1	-	CASSLNPKTGGQNNEQFF	TGTGCCAGCAGCTTAAATCCGAAGACGGGGGGCCAGAACAATGAGCAGTTCTTC
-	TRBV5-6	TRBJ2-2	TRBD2	CASSLGLAGPNTGELFF	TGTGCCAGCAGCTTAGGACTAGCGGGACCGAACACCGGGGAGCTGTTTTTT
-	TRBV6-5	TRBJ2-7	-	CASSYGRSSYEQYF	TGTGCCAGCAGTTATGGGAGGAGCTCCTACGAGCAGTACTTC
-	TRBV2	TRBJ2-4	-	CASSEAQTNIQYF	TGTGCCAGCAGTGAAGCGCAGACAAACATTCAGTACTTC
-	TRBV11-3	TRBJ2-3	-	CASSLTFSGAPDTQYF	TGTGCCAGCAGCTTAACATTCTCGGGAGCCCCAGATACGCAGTATTTT
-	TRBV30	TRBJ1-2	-	CAWSGLRWGYTF	TGTGCCTGGAGTGGTCTTCGGTGGGGCTACACCTTC
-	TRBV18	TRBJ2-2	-	CASSARTANTGELFF	TGTGCCAGCTCCGCAAGAACAGCTAACACCGGGGAGCTGTTTTTT
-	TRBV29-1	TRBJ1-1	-	CSVELRGRDTEAFF	TGCAGCGTTGAACTTCGGGGGCGCGACACTGAAGCTTTCTTT
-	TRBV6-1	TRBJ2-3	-	CASRASSTDTQYF	TGTGCCAGCAGGGCGTCTAGCACAGATACGCAGTATTTT
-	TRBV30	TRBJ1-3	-	CAWSGGYSGNTIYF	TGTGCCTGGAGTGGGGGATACTCTGGAAACACCATATATTTT
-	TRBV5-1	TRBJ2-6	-	CASSSSSGANVLTF	TGCGCCAGCAGCTCTAGCTCTGGGGCCAACGTCCTGACTTTC
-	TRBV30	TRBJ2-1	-	CAWSPRGPAAGAYNEQFF	TGTGCCTGGAGCCCCAGGGGGCCTGCAGCGGGGGCCTACAATGAGCAGTTCTTC
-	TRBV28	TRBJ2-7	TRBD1	CASTTRTGSHEQYF	TGTGCCAGCACCACGAGGACAGGGAGCCACGAGCAGTACTTC
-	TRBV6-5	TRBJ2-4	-	CASSRGTGVKNIQYF	TGTGCCAGCAGTCGTGGGACGGGCGTCAAAAACATTCAGTACTTC
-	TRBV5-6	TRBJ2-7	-	CASSFRGISSYEQYF	TGTGCCAGCAGCTTCCGGGGCATAAGCTCCTACGAGCAGTACTTC
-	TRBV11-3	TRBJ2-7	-	CASSLGGDLSYEQYF	TGTGCCAGCAGCTTAGGTGGGGATCTCTCCTACGAGCAGTACTTC
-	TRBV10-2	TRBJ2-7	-	CASSESYSTYEQYF	TGCGCCAGCAGTGAGTCTTACAGCACCTACGAGCAGTACTTC
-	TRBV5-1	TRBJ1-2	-	CASSRITPTVANYGYTF	TGCGCCAGCAGCCGCATAACCCCCACAGTAGCTAACTATGGCTACACCTTC
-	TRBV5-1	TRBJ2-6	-	CASSLAGYGANVLTF	TGCGCCAGCAGCTTAGCAGGGTACGGGGCCAACGTCCTGACTTTC
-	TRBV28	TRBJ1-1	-	CASSPQGRRETEAFF	TGTGCCAGCAGTCCCCAGGGGAGGAGAGAGACTGAAGCTTTCTTT
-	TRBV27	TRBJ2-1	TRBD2	CATKRLAGGYEQFF	TGTGCCACCAAACGACTAGCGGGAGGGTATGAGCAGTTCTTC
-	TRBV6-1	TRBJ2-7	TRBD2	CASSSPSGSTHF	TGTGCCAGCAGTAGCCCTAGCGGGAGTACCCACTTC
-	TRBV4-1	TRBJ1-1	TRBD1	CASSQATTGLNWAFF	TGCGCCAGCAGCCAAGCAACGACAGGGTTGAATTGGGCTTTCTTT
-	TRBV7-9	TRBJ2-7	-	CASSLSKGEQYF	TGTGCCAGCAGCTTATCAAAGGGGGAGCAGTACTTC
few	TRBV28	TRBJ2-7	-	CASAWRDEQYF	TGTGCCAGCGCCTGGCGGGACGAGCAGTACTTC